The T cell receptor (beta chain) under discussion was sequenced for a study of response to subunit inactivated influenza vaccine (dated by TCRdb to 2017 to 2018). Regarding the study in general: Deep quantitative T cell receptor repertoire profiling was used in the study to track responses to a trivalent subunit inactivated influenza vaccine.

General study outcomes and caveats: The authors proposed that each seasonal influenza vaccination may bring in only a limited number of new T cells.

Reading the germline V gene (reference sequence) gives CDR1 MNHNY and CDR2 SVGAGI. The CDR3 starts with the cysteine, ends with the phenylalanine, and has 13 residues. Only CDR3 DNA is held: 39 bases, read in frame from base 1. V and J are truncated by 10 bases and 3 bases respectively, leaving an intervening sequence of 15 bases. A word on this clonotype: Which antigen it targets is not known. Nothing much larger sits one base from this clone, and base qualities are not available.

Library prep was done by RT-PCR. Instrument on record: Illumina HiSeq 2500. TCRdb cleaned the public reads at Q25 with fastp, built clones with MiXCR and kept in-frame beta chains. Each entry is one CDR3 protein sequence, shown with its most common DNA and genes. The sample yields about 650,000 distinct CDR3 sequences; about 14% were counted once. The top ten hold 7.5% to 8% of the sample. The TCR originated in a man over 45 who received an inactivated influenza vaccine. Donor details come from another sample of the same person, matched by shared clones. The material sequenced was PBMCs from blood, taken 14 days before vaccination. The chain links TRBV6-6 with TRBJ1-2, with the D gene not confidently named. The bases read TGTGCCACCCGACCCCGGGCGGACTATGGCTACACCTTC. It translates as CATRPRADYGYTF.